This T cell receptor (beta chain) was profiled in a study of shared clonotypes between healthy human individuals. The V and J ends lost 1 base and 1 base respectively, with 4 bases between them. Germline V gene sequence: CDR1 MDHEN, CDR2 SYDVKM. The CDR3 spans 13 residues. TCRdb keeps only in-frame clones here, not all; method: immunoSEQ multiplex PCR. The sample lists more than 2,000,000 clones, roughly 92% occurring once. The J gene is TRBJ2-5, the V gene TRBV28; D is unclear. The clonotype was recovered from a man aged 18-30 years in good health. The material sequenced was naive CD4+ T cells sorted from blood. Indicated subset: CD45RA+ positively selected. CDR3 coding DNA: TGTGCCAGCAGTTTATCTATCCAAGAGACCCAGTACTTC. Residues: CASSLSIQETQYF.